These 27 T cell receptor beta chains share one sample of origin, sequenced in a study of blood T cells in healthy people across ages. Using a J-beta primer mix together with a sample-barcoded 5' primer, a second PCR was run for 7 to 11 cycles. TCRdb reprocessed the 5' RACE reads via MiXCR and lists one record per CDR3 protein. Of about 1,500,000 distinct CDR3 sequences listed, around 39% are singletons. The sequenced sample was blood. These receptors were obtained from a woman between 18 and 29 years old in good health.

This clonotype was recorded a few times. This chain connects TRBV4-2 to TRBJ2-2; 10 bases agree with TRBD2. V shed 1 base and J 2 bases; nucleotides not matched to a gene: 4. The CDR3 extends over 17 amino acids. Germline CDR1 LGHNA, CDR2 YNFKEQ. The CDR3 reads CASSQGVAGGNTGELFF. The CDR3 DNA reads as TGTGCCAGCAGCCAAGGGGTAGCGGGGGGTAACACCGGGGAGCTGTTTTTT.

This clonotype has a handful of counts. CDR3 nucleotide sequence: TGTGCCAGCAGCTTAGCACTCAGGACAGGGTTCGCCTTGAACACTGAAGCTTTCTTT. As protein: CASSLALRTGFALNTEAFF. The chain has TRBV7-2 and TRBJ1-1, with TRBD1 matching 8 bases. The CDR3 totals 19 residues. Germline assignment: CDR1 SGHTA and CDR2 FQGNSA. The trim removed 0 bases at V and 0 bases at J, leaving 12 bases unmatched.

This chain links TRBV25-1 with TRBJ1-2, with 7 nucleotides matching TRBD1. The V and J ends lost 5 bases and 2 bases, in that order; junction bases with no gene match: 5. The germline gives CDR1 MGHDK, CDR2 SYGVNS. The CDR3 extends over 14 amino acids. The CDR3 DNA follows: TGTGCCAGCAGTAACATACAGGGGAACTATGGCTACACCTTC. As protein: CASSNIQGNYGYTF.

The rearrangement uses TRBV27 and TRBJ2-4; D unresolved. The CDR3 is 15 residues long. V was pared by 0 bases and J by 1 base, with 7 bases between. Germline CDR1 MNHEY, CDR2 SMNVEV (reference sequence). The CDR3 sequence: CASSLSIAAKNIQYF. CDR3 DNA sequence: TGTGCCAGCAGTTTATCGATTGCGGCCAAAAACATTCAGTACTTC.

This clonotype was counted only a few times. V usage is TRBV5-5 and J usage is TRBJ1-1; tentative D call: TRBD1 (6 bases). Germline V lookup: CDR1 SGHKS, CDR2 YYEKEE (reference sequence). CDR3 length: 13 amino acids. V was trimmed by 4 bases and J by 5 bases, leaving 12 bases between them. CDR3 bases: TGTGCCAGCAGCGTTACAGGGAAAACTGAAGCTTTCTTT. As protein: CASSVTGKTEAFF.

This clonotype was counted a single time. V and J are TRBV9 and TRBJ1-2, with 7 nucleotides matching TRBD1. With V trimmed by 3 bases and J by 5 bases, 7 bases remained unmatched. Germline V gene data show CDR1 as SGDLS and CDR2 as YYNGEE. This CDR3 has 14 amino acids. The CDR3 DNA reads as TGTGCCAGCAGCGCTACCACAGGGGTGTATGGCTACACCTTC. Protein product: CASSATTGVYGYTF.

This clonotype was observed a handful of times. The genes are TRBV5-1 and TRBJ2-1; TRBD2 aligns across 9 bases. V dropped 0 bases and J dropped 3; count of bases not matched to a gene: 4. This CDR3 is 16 amino acids long. Per the germline V gene, CDR1 is SGHRS and CDR2 is YFSETQ. The CDR3 protein is CASSLALLAGYNEQFF. Here the CDR3 DNA reads TGCGCCAGCAGCTTGGCCCTACTAGCGGGCTACAATGAGCAGTTCTTC.

The CDR3 loop reads CASSQGGGSGGTYEQYF. The DNA for the CDR3 is TGCGCCAGCAGCCAAGGAGGGGGAAGCGGGGGTACCTACGAGCAGTACTTC. This chain connects TRBV4-1 to TRBJ2-7, with 8 bases matching TRBD2. This CDR3 has 17 residues. Per germline, CDR1 MGHRA and CDR2 YSYEKL. The ends lost 1 base at V and 2 bases at J; junction bases unmatched: 10.

The rearrangement uses TRBV6-1 and TRBJ1-5; no reliable D call. The CDR3 sequence is 15 residues long. With 3 bases removed from V and 2 bases from J, the gap between germline ends came to 11 bases. Germline V gene lookup returns CDR1 MNHNS and CDR2 SASEGT. CDR3 coding DNA: TGTGCCAGCAGTGACGTAAGGACGCGCAATCAGCCCCAGCATTTT. Translation: CASSDVRTRNQPQHF.

This rearrangement joins TRBV6-1 to TRBJ1-6, with 8 nucleotides matching TRBD1. Germline values: CDR1 MNHNS, CDR2 SASEGT. The CDR3 is 15 residues long. The J segment lost 9 bases and the V segment lost 2 bases, leaving 6 bases of the junction unmatched. The DNA of the CDR3 is TGTGCCAGCAGTGAATCGCAGGGGGCAGGTTCACCCCTCCACTTT. It encodes CASSESQGAGSPLHF.

The rearrangement links TRBV6-5 to TRBJ2-7; weak D call: TRBD2 (5 bases). Trimming cost V 4 bases and J 4 bases, with 23 bases left between them. The CDR3 is 17 amino acids. Germline assignment: CDR1 MNHEY and CDR2 SVGAGI. DNA for the CDR3: TGTGCCAGCAGTTTTACCATATGGGGAGACCAACAATACGAGCAGTACTTC. Protein sequence: CASSFTIWGDQQYEQYF.

The CDR3 sequence is CSVAVGGAWDTQYF. The CDR3 nucleotides read TGCAGCGTTGCGGTCGGGGGGGCTTGGGATACGCAGTATTTT. The genes are TRBV29-1 and TRBJ2-3; 8 nucleotides agree with TRBD2. CDR1 is SQVTM and CDR2 is ANQGSEA in the germline V gene. The junction had 9 bases not matched to a gene; V was cut back by 4 bases and J by 6 bases. This CDR3 is 14 amino acids long.

This clonotype was detected a few times. V and J are TRBV20-1 and TRBJ1-4; TRBD1 matches at 8 bases. This CDR3 comprises 17 residues. J gave up 4 bases and V 1 base, and 11 bases lay outside the gene matches. The germline V gene encodes CDR1 DFQATT and CDR2 SNEGSKA (reference sequence). This CDR3 reads CSARGRGTGTGNEKLFF. The CDR3 DNA is TGCAGTGCTAGAGGCCGGGGGACAGGCACCGGTAATGAAAAACTGTTTTTT.

The chain is built from TRBV7-9 and TRBJ2-2; perhaps TRBD2 as D (6 bases). V was cut by 10 bases and J by 2 bases, with 20 bases left in between. The V gene's germline CDR1 is SEHNR and CDR2 FQNEAQ (reference sequence). This CDR3 contains 16 residues. Here the CDR3 DNA reads TGTGCCAACGACCCTCCCGGGACTCGAAACACCGGGGAGCTGTTTTTT. The encoded protein is CANDPPGTRNTGELFF. Variable domain in full (rest from reference TRBV7-9 and TRBJ2-2): DTGVSQNPRHKITKRGQNVTFRCDPISEHNRLYWYRQTLGQGPEFLTYFQNEAQLEKSRLLSDRFSAERPKGSFSTLEIQRTEQGDSAMYLCANDPPGTRNTGELFFGEGSRLTVL.

Only a few counts were recorded for this clonotype. The chain uses TRBV7-8 and TRBJ2-1; 9 bases line up with TRBD2. Trimming at V came to 5 bases and at J to 6 bases, leaving 8 bases not matched to a gene. Germline CDR1 is SGHVS and CDR2 is FQNEAQ. The CDR3 has 15 amino acids. This chain's CDR3 is CASSLPGLASNEQFF. In nucleotides, the CDR3 is TGTGCCAGCAGCCTGCCGGGACTAGCATCCAATGAGCAGTTCTTC.

This clonotype was recorded a few times. The rearrangement joins TRBV6-1 to TRBJ2-3; D is unresolved. Trimming pared 3 bases from V and 4 bases from J, leaving 8 bases between. The CDR3 covers 13 residues. CDR1 is MNHNS and CDR2 is SASEGT in the germline V gene. CDR3 coding DNA: TGTGCCAGCAGTGATCAGAGGCCAGATACGCAGTATTTT. Translation gives CASSDQRPDTQYF.

This clonotype has only a few counts. CDR3 nucleotides: TGTGCCAGCAGCCCGACAGGGTTTGCGGATACGCAGTATTTT. It encodes CASSPTGFADTQYF. The gene calls are TRBV3-1 and TRBJ2-3; TRBD1 matches at 7 bases. The CDR3 is 14 residues long. The germline gives CDR1 LGHDT, CDR2 YNNKEL (reference sequence). V was clipped by 4 bases and J by 6 bases; unmatched bases: 7.

The V gene is TRBV20-1, the J gene TRBJ2-3; D ambiguous. V shed 5 bases and J shed 2 bases, with 20 bases lying between them. The CDR3 runs 16 residues. Germline V lookup: CDR1 DFQATT, CDR2 SNEGSKA (reference sequence). CDR3 coding DNA: TGCAGTGCTCACCCTTCAAACTACGAGATCACAGATACGCAGTATTTT. As protein: CSAHPSNYEITDTQYF.

This clonotype turned up a few times. V and J are TRBV12-3 or TRBV12-4 and TRBJ2-3; D might be TRBD2 (7 bases). This CDR3 region has 15 residues. V lost 6 bases and J 2 bases, leaving 15 bases between the germline ends. CDR3 sequence (DNA): TGTGCCAGCAGCCCCTGGGGGGGCCCCACAGATACGCAGTATTTT. Its translation is CASSPWGGPTDTQYF.

V gene TRBV12-3 or TRBV12-4 combines with J gene TRBJ1-3; D gene unclear. CDR3 size: 15 residues. Trimming left V 6 bases short and J 0 bases short, with 12 bases between. CDR3 bases: TGTGCCAGCAGGGACTGGAAATCCTCTGGAAACACCATATATTTT. The encoded protein is CASRDWKSSGNTIYF.

V usage is TRBV28 and J usage is TRBJ2-1, with TRBD1 matching over 10 bases. The junction had 12 bases not matched to a gene; V was cut back by 6 bases and J by 4 bases. CDR3 size: 17 residues. The V gene's germline CDR1 is MDHEN and CDR2 SYDVKM. The CDR3 sequence is CASSHLGGTGVYNEQFF. CDR3 nucleotide sequence: TGTGCCAGCAGCCATCTAGGGGGGACAGGGGTATACAATGAGCAGTTCTTC. Full variable domain (rest looked up from reference TRBV28 and TRBJ2-1): DVKVTQSSRYLVKRTGEKVFLECVQDMDHENMFWYRQDPGLGLRLIYFSYDVKMKEKGDIPEGYSVSREKKERFSLILESASTNQTSMYLCASSHLGGTGVYNEQFFGPGTRLTVL.

The chain combines TRBV7-9 with TRBJ2-3; D uncertain. V was shortened by 1 base and J by 5 bases, with 10 bases between the two germline ends. This CDR3 spans 14 amino acids. Germline V gene sequence: CDR1 SEHNR, CDR2 FQNEAQ (reference sequence). CDR3 sequence reads: CASSLGDFGDTQYF. The CDR3 nucleotides read TGTGCCAGCAGCTTAGGTGATTTCGGAGATACGCAGTATTTT.

DNA for the CDR3: TGCAGTGCTAGAGTAGGGAGTGGCTACACCTTC. Translated, it gives CSARVGSGYTF. V and J are TRBV20-1 and TRBJ1-2; D is unclear. The CDR3 extends over 11 amino acids. Germline V gives CDR1 DFQATT, CDR2 SNEGSKA (reference sequence). The ends were cut back, 1 base at V and 7 bases at J, with 7 bases in the middle.

The sample holds a few counts of this clonotype. The chain recombines TRBV14 with TRBJ2-3; no definite D call. Trimming removed 0 bases from V and 3 bases from J, with 4 bases in between. Germline lookup yields CDR1 SGHDN and CDR2 FVKESK. This CDR3 is 13 amino acids long. CDR3 amino acids: CASSQDMTDTQYF. The CDR3 nucleotides read TGTGCCAGCAGCCAAGATATGACAGATACGCAGTATTTT.

J is TRBJ1-1 and V is TRBV20-1; D may be TRBD1 (5 bases). Germline V gene sequence: CDR1 DFQATT, CDR2 SNEGSKA (reference sequence). The V end was cut by 0 bases, the J end by 0 bases, with 11 bases between. The CDR3 is 15 amino acids. The CDR3 coding sequence is TGCAGTGCTAGAGACCAAAGGGGACTGAACACTGAAGCTTTCTTT. Its protein is CSARDQRGLNTEAFF.

V gene TRBV20-1 combines with J gene TRBJ2-5; tentative D call: TRBD2 (6 bases). The CDR3 has 13 amino acids. Germline V gives CDR1 DFQATT, CDR2 SNEGSKA (reference sequence). V was shortened by 3 bases and J by 4 bases, with 12 bases between the two germline ends. The CDR3 DNA reads as TGCAGTGCTAGGGCGGGATCACCAGAGACCCAGTACTTC. This sequence encodes CSARAGSPETQYF.

The CDR3 nucleotides are TGTGCCAGCAGCCATGGACCTGCCAATGAGCAGTTCTTC. Protein product: CASSHGPANEQFF. The chain carries TRBV3-1 and TRBJ2-1; no definite D call. The CDR3 spans 13 residues. From germline, CDR1 is LGHDT and CDR2 YNNKEL (reference sequence). V lost 3 bases to trimming and J lost 6 bases, with 9 bases between them.